This T cell receptor (beta chain) was documented in a study of cytomegalovirus exposure and HLA in healthy donors. The CDR3 length is 15 residues. Per germline, CDR1 SGDLS and CDR2 YYNGEE. V gave up 3 bases and J gave up 6 bases, with 19 bases separating them. The PCR had 60 Vbeta and 13 Jbeta primers. Using immunoSEQ multiplex PCR, the repertoire was profiled, and TCRdb retains in-frame clones only, with some absent. The top ten clones hold 20% of a sample with 100,000 to 150,000 clones, 75% to 90% of them seen once. Specimen: PBMCs. The receptor's source is a man aged 18 to 29 in good health and CMV-seropositive. The V and J genes are TRBV9 and TRBJ2-7; maybe TRBD1 (5 bases). In DNA form, the CDR3 reads TGTGCCAGCAGCGCCGACAGCCTTCCAAGAGGCGAGCAGTACTTC. Translating gives CASSADSLPRGEQYF.